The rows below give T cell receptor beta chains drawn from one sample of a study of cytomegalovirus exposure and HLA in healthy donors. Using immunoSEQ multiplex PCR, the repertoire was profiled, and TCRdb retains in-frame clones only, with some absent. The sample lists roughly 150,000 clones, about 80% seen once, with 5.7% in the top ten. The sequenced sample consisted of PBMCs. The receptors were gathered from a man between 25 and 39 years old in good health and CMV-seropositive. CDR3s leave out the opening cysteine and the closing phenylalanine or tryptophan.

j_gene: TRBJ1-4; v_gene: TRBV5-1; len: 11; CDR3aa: ASSTDINEKLF
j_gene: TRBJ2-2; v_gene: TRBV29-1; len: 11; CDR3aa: SVEADRGRELF
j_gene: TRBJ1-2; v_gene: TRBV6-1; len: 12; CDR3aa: ASSVGTGWNGYT
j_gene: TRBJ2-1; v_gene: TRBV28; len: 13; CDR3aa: ASTLSGRTGNEQF
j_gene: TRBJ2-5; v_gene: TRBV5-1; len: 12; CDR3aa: ASSFGGFGETQY
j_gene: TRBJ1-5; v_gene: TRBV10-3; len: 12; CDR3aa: AISEQGSNQPQH
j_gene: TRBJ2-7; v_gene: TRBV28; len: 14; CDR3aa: ASSSQDTDNSYEQY
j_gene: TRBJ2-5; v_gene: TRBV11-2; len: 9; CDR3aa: ASSRQETQY
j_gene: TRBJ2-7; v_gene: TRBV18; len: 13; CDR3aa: ASSLGTGDGDEQY
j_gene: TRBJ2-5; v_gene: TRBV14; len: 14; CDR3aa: ASSQDRVWRAETQY
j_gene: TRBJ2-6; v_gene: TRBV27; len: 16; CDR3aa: ASSSPRAGGAGANGLT
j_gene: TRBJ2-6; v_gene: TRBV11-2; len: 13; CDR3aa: ASSVTGSGANVLT
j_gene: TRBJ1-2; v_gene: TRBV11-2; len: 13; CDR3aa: ASSPTVGLDYGYT
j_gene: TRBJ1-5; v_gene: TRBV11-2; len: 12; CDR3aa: ASSEGGTHQPQH
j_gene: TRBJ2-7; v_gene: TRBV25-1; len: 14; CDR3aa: ASSDTKRAPGLKQY
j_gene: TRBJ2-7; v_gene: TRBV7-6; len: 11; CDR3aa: ASSAGQGGEQY
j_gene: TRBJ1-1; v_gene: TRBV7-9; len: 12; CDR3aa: SSSLARVGTEAF
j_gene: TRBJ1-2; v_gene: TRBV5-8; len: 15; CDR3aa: ASSAKDSMVTNYGYT
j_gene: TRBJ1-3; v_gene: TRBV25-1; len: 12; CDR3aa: ASSAQGAGNTIY
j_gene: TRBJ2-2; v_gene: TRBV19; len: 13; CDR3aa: ASRTGSTNTGELF
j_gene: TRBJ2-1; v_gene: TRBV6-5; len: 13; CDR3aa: ASSYEEAADNEQF
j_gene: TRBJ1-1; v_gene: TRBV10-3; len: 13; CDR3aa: AINPGQGKVTEAF
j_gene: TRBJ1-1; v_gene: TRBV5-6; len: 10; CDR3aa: ASSLRFLEAF
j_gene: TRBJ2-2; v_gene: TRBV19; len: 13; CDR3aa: ASSPGTGNTGELF